This TCR beta chain is from a study of blood T cell repertoires in COVID-19. Recovered participants had two consecutive negative NP/OP PCR tests, healthcare professional clearance, or symptom resolution. TCRdb keeps only in-frame clones here, not all; method: immunoSEQ multiplex PCR. Of hundreds of thousands of clones in the sample, around 87% were seen once. This CDR3 is 13 amino acids long. Trimming cost V 4 bases and J 3 bases; bases outside gene matches: 4. Germline V gene data show CDR1 as SGHNT and CDR2 as YYREEE (reference sequence). Sample: PBMCs or T cells enriched from blood (not recorded which). This chain links TRBV5-4 with TRBJ2-7, with 7 positions matching TRBD1. The clonotype comes from a woman aged 50 to 65 who had recovered from COVID-19. The CDR3 protein is CASSRDSFYEQYF. The CDR3 DNA reads TGTGCCAGCAGCAGGGACAGTTTCTACGAGCAGTACTTC.